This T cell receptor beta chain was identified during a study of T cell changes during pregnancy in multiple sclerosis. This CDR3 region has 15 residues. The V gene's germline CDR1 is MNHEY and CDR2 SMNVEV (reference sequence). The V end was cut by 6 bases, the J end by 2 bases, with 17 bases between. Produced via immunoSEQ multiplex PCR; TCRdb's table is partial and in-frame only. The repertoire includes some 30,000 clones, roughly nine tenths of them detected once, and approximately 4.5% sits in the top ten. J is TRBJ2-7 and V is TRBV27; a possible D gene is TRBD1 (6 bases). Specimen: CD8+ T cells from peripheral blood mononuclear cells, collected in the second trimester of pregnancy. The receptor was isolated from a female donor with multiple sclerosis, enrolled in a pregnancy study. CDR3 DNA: TGTGCCAGCAGCCCCCATGGGGGCCGAACCTACGAGCAGTACTTC. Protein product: CASSPHGGRTYEQYF.